This TCR beta chain was identified during a study of memory CD8 T cells in hepatitis C reinfection. Study context: A positive HCV RNA test after two negatives ≥60 days apart defined reinfection. Pre-reinfection sampling occurred 55 to 20 weeks ahead of detected reinfection.

The time point is: pre-reinfection, 55 to 20 weeks before reinfection detection. No in vitro expansion preceded TCR sequencing of the sorted cells. Total naive CD8 T cells were sorted as viable CD3+ CD8+ CD45RO- cells from a couple of donors. V shed 8 bases, J shed 3 bases, and the junction held 2 bases outside the gene matches. This CDR3 is built from 13 residues. Profiling relied on immunoSEQ multiplex PCR, and the TCRdb table lists in-frame clones only, not all of them. The sample yields tens of thousands of clones, roughly 86% seen once. The sequenced sample was naive CD8+ T cells sorted from blood. The receptor was derived from a man aged 18 to 30 with hepatitis C virus infection. The V gene is TRBV23-1, the J gene TRBJ2-2; 8 bases align to TRBD1. TRBV23-1 is an open reading frame whose function is uncertain. The CDR3 DNA reads as TGCGCCAGCGGACAGGGCGACACCGGGGAGCTGTTTTTT. Translated: CASGQGDTGELFF.